Shown below are 29 T cell receptor beta chains from a single sample sequenced in a study of cytomegalovirus exposure and HLA in healthy donors. Both 60 Vbeta primers and 13 Jbeta primers went into the PCR. The data were produced by immunoSEQ multiplex PCR, yet TCRdb's version contains in-frame clones alone and is incomplete. Of 170,000 or so clones in the sample, approximately 80% are singletons; the top ten hold less than 9%. Sequencing input: PBMCs. Receptor source: a man aged 25-40 years in good health and CMV-seropositive.

In this sample, this clone turned up a few times. The gene calls are TRBV19 and TRBJ2-3; D perhaps matches TRBD1 (6 bases). The CDR3 extends over 15 amino acids. Germline loops: CDR1 LNHDA, CDR2 SQIVND (reference sequence). V was shortened by 6 bases and J by 6 bases, with 19 bases between the two germline ends. In DNA form, the CDR3 reads TGTGCCAGTAGGGGGGCGGCTATTATAGAGGATACGCAGTATTTT. Translation gives CASRGAAIIEDTQYF.

The genes are TRBV19 and TRBJ2-3; 8 nucleotides agree with TRBD1. The CDR3 sequence is 15 residues long. From germline, CDR1 is LNHDA and CDR2 SQIVND (reference sequence). V lost 6 bases to trimming and J lost 4 bases; unmatched junction nucleotides: 9. CDR3 in DNA: TGTGCCAGTAGCACCGGGACAGGTCGAGCAGATACGCAGTATTTT. Residues: CASSTGTGRADTQYF.

The chain links TRBV27 to TRBJ2-5, with D maybe TRBD1 (5 bases). Germline V gives CDR1 MNHEY, CDR2 SMNVEV (reference sequence). Trimming removed 6 bases from V and 2 bases from J, with 10 bases in between. CDR3 size: 13 residues. CDR3 sequence reads: CASRAGLQETQYF. CDR3 nucleotide sequence: TGTGCCAGCAGGGCAGGGTTACAAGAGACCCAGTACTTC.

The chain recombines TRBV10-3 with TRBJ2-2, with 7 bases identical to TRBD2. V trimming: 0 bases; J trimming: 5 bases; junction bases outside the gene matches: 6. Germline values: CDR1 ENHRY, CDR2 SYGVKD. This CDR3 region has 16 residues. The CDR3 region is CAISESVAGRTGELFF. The DNA for the CDR3 is TGTGCCATCAGTGAGTCTGTAGCGGGCCGAACCGGGGAGCTGTTTTTT.

V gene TRBV30 combines with J gene TRBJ2-3; 7 bases fit TRBD2. The CDR3 has 15 residues. CDR1 GTSNPN and CDR2 SVGIG come from the germline V gene (reference sequence). V dropped 0 bases and J dropped 0; count of bases not matched to a gene: 3. CDR3 nucleotides: TGTGCCTGGAGTGTTGCGGGAGTTAGCACAGATACGCAGTATTTT. Translating gives CAWSVAGVSTDTQYF.

This rearrangement joins TRBV9 to TRBJ2-7, with TRBD2 identical over 10 bases. V gave up 4 bases and J gave up 1 base; unmatched junction bases: 5. CDR1 and CDR2 (germline): SGDLS, YYNGEE. The CDR3 is 15 residues long. The CDR3 loop reads CASSPRTSGSYEQYF. The CDR3 DNA follows: TGTGCCAGCAGCCCAAGGACTAGCGGATCCTACGAGCAGTACTTC.

In its sample, this clone was seen many times. The chain links TRBV4-2 to TRBJ2-2, with 7 bases that match TRBD2. The CDR3 spans 15 residues. The germline V gene encodes CDR1 LGHNA and CDR2 YNFKEQ. Losses at the gene ends were 5 bases for V and 3 bases for J; bases not matched to a gene: 6. CDR3 nucleotides: TGTGCCAGCAGCTCAGGGAGGGGAGACACCGGGGAGCTGTTTTTT. Translated, it gives CASSSGRGDTGELFF.

On this clone: One end of the junction fails to match germline, which may point to a read error. The chain is built from TRBV7-9 and TRBJ2-7; D is possibly TRBD2 (5 bases). From germline, CDR1 is SEHNR and CDR2 FQNEAQ (reference sequence). This CDR3 comprises 12 residues. The CDR3 loop is CSSSLTSYEQYF. In DNA form, the CDR3 reads TGTTCCAGCAGCCTTACTAGTTACGAGCAGTACTTC.

V is TRBV6-4 and J is TRBJ2-3; no definite D call. The CDR3 length is 14 residues. From germline, CDR1 is MRHNA and CDR2 SNTAGT. Trimming took 7 bases from V and 2 from J, leaving 13 bases between them. In DNA, the CDR3 is TGTGCCAGCAAATTAGCAGCCTTCACAGATACGCAGTATTTT. This sequence encodes CASKLAAFTDTQYF.

The V and J genes are TRBV5-1 and TRBJ1-3, with 7 bases lining up with TRBD1. This CDR3 comprises 14 residues. The germline V gene encodes CDR1 SGHRS and CDR2 YFSETQ. V gave up 3 bases and J gave up 1 base; unmatched junction bases: 1. This chain's CDR3 is CASSSTGSGNTIYF. In DNA, the CDR3 is TGCGCCAGCAGCTCGACAGGGTCTGGAAACACCATATATTTT.

The genes are TRBV2 and TRBJ1-3; TRBD1 agrees at 9 bases. V was pared by 6 bases and J by 9 bases, with 3 bases of the junction left unmatched. Per the germline V gene, CDR1 is SNHLY and CDR2 is FYNNEI. The CDR3 length is 12 residues. The CDR3 DNA sequence: TGTGCCAGCAGGAGGACAGGGGCCACCATATATTTT. Translation: CASRRTGATIYF.

The V gene is TRBV27, the J gene TRBJ2-1; 13 bases are a match to TRBD2. The ends lost 5 bases at V and 7 bases at J; junction bases unmatched: 11. Germline V lookup: CDR1 MNHEY, CDR2 SMNVEV (reference sequence). The CDR3 is made up of 17 amino acids. CDR3 protein: CASSLHGTSGKFNEQFF. The CDR3 DNA reads as TGTGCCAGCAGTCTACACGGGACTAGCGGGAAATTTAATGAGCAGTTCTTC.

The chain uses TRBV6-1 and TRBJ2-7; 10 bases are shared with TRBD1. CDR1 is MNHNS, CDR2 SASEGT, per germline. The CDR3 is 15 amino acids. V was pared by 4 bases and J by 7 bases, with 10 bases of the junction left unmatched. CDR3 region: CASSGRDRGSREQYF. In nucleotides, the CDR3 is TGTGCCAGCAGTGGAAGGGACAGGGGTTCTAGGGAGCAGTACTTC.

The V gene is TRBV7-8, the J gene TRBJ1-3; 9 nucleotides agree with TRBD1. CDR3 size: 18 residues. The junction had 8 bases not matched to a gene; V was cut back by 0 bases and J by 2 bases. Germline CDR1 is SGHVS and CDR2 is FQNEAQ. In DNA form, the CDR3 reads TGTGCCAGCAGCTTAGCAGAACCGGGACAGGGCGCTGGAAACACCATATATTTT. It is translated as CASSLAEPGQGAGNTIYF.

The CDR3 DNA reads as TGTGCCAGCAGCTTAGTAGGGTCTAGCGGGAAGTGGACCCAGTACTTC. It yields the protein CASSLVGSSGKWTQYF. V usage is TRBV7-2 and J usage is TRBJ2-5, with TRBD2 identical over 9 bases. Germline V gene lookup returns CDR1 SGHTA and CDR2 FQGNSA. The CDR3 contains 16 residues. Trimming took 1 base from V and 7 from J; bases not matched to a gene: 10.

With respect to this clone: Mismatch with germline at one junction end may stem from a read error. The rearrangement uses TRBV30 and TRBJ2-7, with D perhaps TRBD2 (6 bases). CDR1 is GTSNPN, CDR2 SVGIG, per germline (reference sequence). This CDR3 has 16 amino acids. CDR3 residues: CARSVRRGRAGHEQYF. CDR3 DNA sequence: TGTGCCCGGAGTGTACGGCGGGGAAGGGCGGGTCACGAGCAGTACTTC.

V is TRBV27 and J is TRBJ2-1; tentatively, D is TRBD2 (5 bases). This CDR3 region has 13 residues. CDR1 is MNHEY and CDR2 is SMNVEV in the germline V gene (reference sequence). The V end was cut by 7 bases, the J end by 6 bases, with 13 bases between. DNA for the CDR3: TGTGCCAGCACTAGCTTGGTACGCAATGAGCAGTTCTTC. This codes for CASTSLVRNEQFF.

V and J are TRBV5-5 and TRBJ1-6; 9 bases align to TRBD1. Per germline, CDR1 SGHKS and CDR2 YYEKEE (reference sequence). The CDR3 length is 15 residues. With 4 bases clipped from V and 10 bases from J, the junction kept 9 bases outside the gene matches. The CDR3 loop is CASSQDRGTQSPLHF. CDR3 sequence (DNA): TGTGCCAGCAGCCAGGACAGGGGTACACAGTCACCCCTCCACTTT.

The chain recombines TRBV5-1 with TRBJ2-1; 8 bases fit TRBD1. This CDR3 contains 18 residues. From germline, CDR1 is SGHRS and CDR2 YFSETQ. The trim removed 0 bases at V and 4 bases at J, leaving 12 bases unmatched. In DNA form, the CDR3 reads TGCGCCAGCAGCTTGGGAACGAGGGGGACAGGAGTTTACAATGAGCAGTTCTTC. It is translated as CASSLGTRGTGVYNEQFF.

The chain carries TRBV10-2 and TRBJ2-1; tentative D call: TRBD1 (5 bases). V lost 5 bases and J 2 bases, leaving 16 bases between the germline ends. There are 16 residues in the CDR3. Germline V lookup: CDR1 WSHSY, CDR2 SAAADI. This CDR3 is CASSPFRGSAYNEQFF. In DNA form, the CDR3 reads TGCGCCAGCAGTCCATTTAGGGGATCCGCCTACAATGAGCAGTTCTTC.

This chain joins TRBV28 and TRBJ1-5, with 8 bases identical to TRBD1. V shed 7 bases and J 2 bases; nucleotides not matched to a gene: 7. CDR1 is MDHEN and CDR2 is SYDVKM in the germline V gene. CDR3 size: 15 residues. The CDR3 is CASNPTRGRNQPQHF. The DNA for the CDR3 is TGTGCCAGCAACCCGACCAGGGGGCGCAATCAGCCCCAGCATTTT.

The chain is built from TRBV4-2 and TRBJ2-3; 7 nucleotides agree with TRBD1. The CDR3 length is 14 residues. Germline V gene data show CDR1 as LGHNA and CDR2 as YNFKEQ. V trimming: 0 bases; J trimming: 10 bases; junction bases outside the gene matches: 7. The CDR3: CASSQDFRTGAQYF. DNA for the CDR3: TGTGCCAGCAGCCAAGATTTTAGGACAGGAGCGCAGTATTTT.

V is TRBV5-1 and J is TRBJ2-5; D perhaps matches TRBD1 (7 bases). The better agreement between TRBJ2-7 and the DNA end casts doubt on the J call. The CDR3 has 15 amino acids. From germline, CDR1 is SGHRS and CDR2 YFSETQ. The CDR3 loop is CASSLAAGGHYEQYF. CDR3 nucleotide sequence: TGCGCCAGCAGCTTGGCTGCAGGGGGGCACTACGAGCAGTACTTC.

The chain employs TRBV4-2 and TRBJ2-3, with 14 bases identical to TRBD2. The V gene end was trimmed by 1 base and the J gene end by 5 bases; junction bases not matched to a gene: 11. Per the germline V gene, CDR1 is LGHNA and CDR2 is YNFKEQ. The length of the CDR3 is 19 residues. CDR3 sequence: CASSQALGGLAGEGDTQYF. CDR3 coding DNA: TGTGCCAGCAGCCAAGCTTTAGGGGGACTAGCGGGAGAGGGAGATACGCAGTATTTT.

V and J are TRBV6-1 and TRBJ2-7; D remains unclear. The CDR3 has 13 amino acids. Per germline, CDR1 MNHNS and CDR2 SASEGT. The V gene lost 6 bases and the J gene lost 2 bases, with 11 bases spanning the gap. CDR3 in amino acids: CASRKGGAYEQYF. The CDR3 nucleotides are TGTGCCAGCAGGAAAGGCGGTGCCTACGAGCAGTACTTC.

This chain connects TRBV9 to TRBJ1-2, with 7 positions matching TRBD1. This CDR3 is 16 amino acids long. V lost 0 bases to trimming and J lost 3 bases; unmatched junction nucleotides: 8. Germline V CDR1 and CDR2: SGDLS, YYNGEE. CDR3 region: CASSVGGTAKYYGYTF. In nucleotides, the CDR3 is TGTGCCAGCAGCGTAGGGGGGACAGCCAAATACTATGGCTACACCTTC. The variable domain in full, completed from reference TRBV9 and TRBJ1-2, reads DSGVTQTPKHLITATGQRVTLRCSPRSGDLSVYWYQQSLDQGLQFLIQYYNGEERAKGNILERFSAQQFPDLHSELNLSSLELGDSALYFCASSVGGTAKYYGYTFGSGTRLTVV.

A few counts support this clone. This chain joins TRBV28 and TRBJ2-1; D remains ambiguous. Between the trimmed V and J ends, which lost 3 bases and 0 bases, there was a span of 21 bases. Germline V gene lookup returns CDR1 MDHEN and CDR2 SYDVKM. The CDR3 has 19 amino acids. CDR3 nucleotides: TGTGCCAGCAGTTTGGCGGTGGTTCGGCCAGCCTCCTCCTACAATGAGCAGTTCTTC. Amino acid sequence: CASSLAVVRPASSYNEQFF.

This chain connects TRBV19 to TRBJ2-7, with D maybe TRBD1 (6 bases). The CDR3 loop spans 16 amino acids. Trimming shortened V by 4 bases and J by 2 bases, and 18 bases separated the two germline ends. The germline V gene encodes CDR1 LNHDA and CDR2 SQIVND (reference sequence). Here the CDR3 reads CASSTNGYRDTYEQYF. The CDR3 DNA reads as TGTGCCAGTAGTACAAACGGATACAGGGATACCTACGAGCAGTACTTC. Drawing the rest from reference TRBV19 and TRBJ2-7, the complete variable domain is DGGITQSPKYLFRKEGQNVTLSCEQNLNHDAMYWYRQDPGQGLRLIYYSQIVNDFQKGDIAEGYSVSREKKESFPLTVTSAQKNPTAFYLCASSTNGYRDTYEQYFGPGTRLTVT.

The chain links TRBV12-5 to TRBJ1-1, with 9 bases identical to TRBD1. V lost 2 bases to trimming and J lost 2 bases; unmatched junction nucleotides: 3. CDR1 and CDR2 (germline): LGHNT, FRNRAP. The CDR3 consists of 15 residues. The chain's CDR3 is CASGLIQGANTEAFF. The DNA for the CDR3 is TGTGCTAGTGGTTTGATACAGGGGGCAAACACTGAAGCTTTCTTT.